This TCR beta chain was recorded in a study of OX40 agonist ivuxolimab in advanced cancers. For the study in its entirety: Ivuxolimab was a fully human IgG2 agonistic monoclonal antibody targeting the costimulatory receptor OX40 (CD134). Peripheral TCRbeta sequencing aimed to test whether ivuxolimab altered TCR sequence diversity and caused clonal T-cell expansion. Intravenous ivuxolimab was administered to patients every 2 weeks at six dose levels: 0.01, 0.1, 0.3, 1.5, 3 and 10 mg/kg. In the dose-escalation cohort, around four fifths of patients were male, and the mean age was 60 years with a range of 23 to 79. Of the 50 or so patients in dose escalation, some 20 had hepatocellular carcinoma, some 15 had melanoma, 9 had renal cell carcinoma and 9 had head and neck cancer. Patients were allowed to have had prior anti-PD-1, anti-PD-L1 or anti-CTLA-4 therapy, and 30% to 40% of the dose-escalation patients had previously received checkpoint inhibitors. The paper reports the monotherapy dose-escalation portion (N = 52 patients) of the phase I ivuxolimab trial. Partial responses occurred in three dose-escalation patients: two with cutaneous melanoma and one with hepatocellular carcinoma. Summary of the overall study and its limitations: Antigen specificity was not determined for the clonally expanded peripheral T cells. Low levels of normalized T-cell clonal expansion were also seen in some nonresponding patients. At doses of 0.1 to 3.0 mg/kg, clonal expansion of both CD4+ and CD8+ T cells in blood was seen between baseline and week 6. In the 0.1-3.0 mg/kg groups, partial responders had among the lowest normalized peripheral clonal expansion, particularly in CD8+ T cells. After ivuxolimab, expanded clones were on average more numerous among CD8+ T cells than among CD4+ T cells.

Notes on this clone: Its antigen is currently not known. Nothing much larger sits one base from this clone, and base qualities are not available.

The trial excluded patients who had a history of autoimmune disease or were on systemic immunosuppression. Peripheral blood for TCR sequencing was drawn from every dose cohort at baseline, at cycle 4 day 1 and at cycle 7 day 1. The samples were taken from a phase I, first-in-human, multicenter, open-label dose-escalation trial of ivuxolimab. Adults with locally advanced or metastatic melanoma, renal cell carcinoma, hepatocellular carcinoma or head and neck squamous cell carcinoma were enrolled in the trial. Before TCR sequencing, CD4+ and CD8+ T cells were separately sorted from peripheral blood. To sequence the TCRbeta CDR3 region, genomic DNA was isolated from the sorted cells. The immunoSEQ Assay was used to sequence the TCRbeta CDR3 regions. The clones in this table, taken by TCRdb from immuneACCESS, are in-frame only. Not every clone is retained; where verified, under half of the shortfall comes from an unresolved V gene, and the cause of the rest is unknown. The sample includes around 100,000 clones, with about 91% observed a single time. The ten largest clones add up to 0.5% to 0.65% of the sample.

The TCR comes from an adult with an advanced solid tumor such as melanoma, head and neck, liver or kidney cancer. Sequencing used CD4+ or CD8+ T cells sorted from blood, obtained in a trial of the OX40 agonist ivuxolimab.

The DNA sequence is as follows: TGTGCCACCAGCAAGGGCAGGGGAGCTGAAGCTTTCTTT. This translates into CATSKGRGAEAFF. The chain joins TRBV15 to TRBJ1-1; the D gene is perhaps TRBD1, from 6 matching bases. At the junction V is shortened by 4 bases and J by 6 bases, with 12 bases in between. The germline V gene (reference sequence) yields LNHNV for CDR1 and YYDKDF for CDR2. The CDR3 covers 13 residues, taking in both the cysteine and the phenylalanine. Only CDR3 DNA remains: 39 bases, in frame from the first base.